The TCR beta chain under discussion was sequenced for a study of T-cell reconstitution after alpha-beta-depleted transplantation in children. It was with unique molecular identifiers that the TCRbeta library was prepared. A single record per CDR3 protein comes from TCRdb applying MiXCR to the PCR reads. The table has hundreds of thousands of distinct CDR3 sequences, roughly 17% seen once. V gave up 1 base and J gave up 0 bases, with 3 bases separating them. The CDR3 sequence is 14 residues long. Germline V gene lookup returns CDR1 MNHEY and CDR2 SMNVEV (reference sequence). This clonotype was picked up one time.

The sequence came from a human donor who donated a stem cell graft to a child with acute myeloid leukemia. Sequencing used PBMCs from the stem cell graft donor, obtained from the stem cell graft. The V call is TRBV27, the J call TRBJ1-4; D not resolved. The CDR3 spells CASSLLPTNEKLFF. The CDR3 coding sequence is TGTGCCAGCAGTTTATTACCAACTAATGAAAAACTGTTTTTT.